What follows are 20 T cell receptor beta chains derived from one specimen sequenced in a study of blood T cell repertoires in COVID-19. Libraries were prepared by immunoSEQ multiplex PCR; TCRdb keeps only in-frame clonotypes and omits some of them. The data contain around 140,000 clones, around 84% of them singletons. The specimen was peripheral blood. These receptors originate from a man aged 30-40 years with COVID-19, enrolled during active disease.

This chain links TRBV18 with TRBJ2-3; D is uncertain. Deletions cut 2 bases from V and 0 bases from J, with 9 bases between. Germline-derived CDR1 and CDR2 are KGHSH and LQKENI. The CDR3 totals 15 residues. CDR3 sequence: CASSPMKTSTDTQYF. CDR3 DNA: TGTGCCAGCTCACCAATGAAGACTAGCACAGATACGCAGTATTTT.

For the CDR3, the DNA is TGTGCCAGCAGCCCACGGAGCGAGCAGTACTTC. Translating it yields CASSPRSEQYF. This chain joins TRBV6-4 and TRBJ2-7; no clear D. The V end lost 6 bases, the J end lost 6 bases, and 9 bases lay between the germline ends. The CDR3 is 11 amino acids. Per the germline V gene, CDR1 is MRHNA and CDR2 is SNTAGT.

The CDR3 here is CASSPGGSPIQYF. CDR3 nucleotide sequence: TGTGCCAGCAGCCCAGGCGGGTCACCTATTCAGTACTTC. The chain has TRBV11-3 and TRBJ2-4; D is possibly TRBD2 (5 bases). V dropped 5 bases and J dropped 10 bases, with 15 bases sitting between them. The CDR3 runs 13 residues. Germline V gives CDR1 SGHNT, CDR2 YENEEA.

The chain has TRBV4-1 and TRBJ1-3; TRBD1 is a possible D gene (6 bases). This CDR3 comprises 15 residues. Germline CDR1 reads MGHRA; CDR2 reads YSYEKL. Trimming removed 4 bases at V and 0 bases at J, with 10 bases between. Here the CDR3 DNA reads TGCGCCAGCAGCCCGGAACAGGGCTCTGGAAACACCATATATTTT. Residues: CASSPEQGSGNTIYF.

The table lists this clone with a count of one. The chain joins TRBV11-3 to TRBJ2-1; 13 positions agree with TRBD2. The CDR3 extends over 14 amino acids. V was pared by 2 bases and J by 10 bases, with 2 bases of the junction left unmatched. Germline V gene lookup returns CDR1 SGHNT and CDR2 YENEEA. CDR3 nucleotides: TGTGCCAGCAGCTTAACTAGCGGGAGGGGGGAGCAGTTCTTC. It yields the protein CASSLTSGRGEQFF.

CDR3 in amino acids: CASDTTGLETQYF. CDR3 in DNA: TGTGCTAGTGATACTACAGGTTTAGAGACCCAGTACTTC. J is TRBJ2-5 and V is TRBV12-5; tentative D call: TRBD1 (5 bases). Deletions cut 7 bases from V and 4 bases from J, with 13 bases between. The CDR3 sequence is 13 residues long. Per germline, CDR1 LGHNT and CDR2 FRNRAP. The full variable domain, in which reference TRBV12-5 and TRBJ2-5 provide the parts outside the CDR3, is DARVTQTPRHKVTEMGQEVTMRCQPILGHNTVFWYRQTMMQGLELLAYFRNRAPLDDSGMPKDRFSAEMPDATLATLKIQPSEPRDSAVYFCASDTTGLETQYFGPGTRLLVL.

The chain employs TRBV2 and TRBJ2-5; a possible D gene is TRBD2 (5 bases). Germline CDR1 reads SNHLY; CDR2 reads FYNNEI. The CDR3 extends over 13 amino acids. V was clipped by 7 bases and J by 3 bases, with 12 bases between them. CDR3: CASIGGLEETQYF. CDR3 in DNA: TGTGCCAGCATCGGCGGGCTGGAAGAGACCCAGTACTTC.

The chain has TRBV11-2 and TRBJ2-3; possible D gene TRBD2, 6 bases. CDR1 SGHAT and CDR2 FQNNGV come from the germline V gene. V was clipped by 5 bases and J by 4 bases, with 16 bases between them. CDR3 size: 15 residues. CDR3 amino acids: CASSARPGVADTQYF. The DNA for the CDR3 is TGTGCCAGCAGCGCCCGACCGGGGGTGGCAGATACGCAGTATTTT.

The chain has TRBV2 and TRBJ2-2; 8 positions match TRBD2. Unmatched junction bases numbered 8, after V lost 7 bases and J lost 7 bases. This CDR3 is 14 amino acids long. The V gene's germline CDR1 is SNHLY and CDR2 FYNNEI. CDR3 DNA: TGTGCCAGCAATGGCGGGAGGAGGGTCGGGGAGCTGTTTTTT. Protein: CASNGGRRVGELFF. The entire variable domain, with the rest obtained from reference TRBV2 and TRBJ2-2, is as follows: EPEVTQTPSHQVTQMGQEVILRCVPISNHLYFYWYRQILGQKVEFLVSFYNNEISEKSEIFDDQFSVERPDGSNFTLKIRSTKLEDSAMYFCASNGGRRVGELFFGEGSRLTVL.

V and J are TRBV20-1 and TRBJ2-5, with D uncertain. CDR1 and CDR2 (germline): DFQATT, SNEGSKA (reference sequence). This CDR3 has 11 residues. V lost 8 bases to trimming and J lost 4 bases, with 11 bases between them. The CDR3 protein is CSTTQRETQYF. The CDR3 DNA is TGCAGTACCACTCAACGAGAGACCCAGTACTTC.

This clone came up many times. CDR3 DNA: TGTGCCAGCAGCTACGGATCTGTCAGGGGGCTCTCACCCCTCCACTTT. Translation: CASSYGSVRGLSPLHF. V gene TRBV11-2 combines with J gene TRBJ1-6; 8 bases map to TRBD1. CDR3 length equals 16 residues. Germline loops: CDR1 SGHAT, CDR2 FQNNGV. V dropped 4 bases and J dropped 10; count of bases not matched to a gene: 12.

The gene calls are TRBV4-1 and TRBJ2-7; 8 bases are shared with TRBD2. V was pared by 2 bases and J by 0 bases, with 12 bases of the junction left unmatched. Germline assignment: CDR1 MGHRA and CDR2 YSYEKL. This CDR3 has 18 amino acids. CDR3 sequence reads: CASSQKPQAGASSYEQYF. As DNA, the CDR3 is TGCGCCAGCAGCCAAAAACCTCAAGCGGGAGCAAGCTCCTACGAGCAGTACTTC.

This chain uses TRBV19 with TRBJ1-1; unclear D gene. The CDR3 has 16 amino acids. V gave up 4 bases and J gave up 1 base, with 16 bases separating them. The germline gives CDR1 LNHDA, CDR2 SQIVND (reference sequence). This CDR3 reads CASSSLSIARNTEAFF. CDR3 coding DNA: TGTGCCAGTAGTAGTTTGAGTATAGCGCGGAACACTGAAGCTTTCTTT.

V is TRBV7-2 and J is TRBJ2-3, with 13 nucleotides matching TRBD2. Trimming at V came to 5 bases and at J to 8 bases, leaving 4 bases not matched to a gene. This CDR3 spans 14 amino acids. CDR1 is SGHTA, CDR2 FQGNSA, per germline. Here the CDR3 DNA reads TGTGCCAGCAGCCTGACTAGCGGGAGGAGTACGCAGTATTTT. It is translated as CASSLTSGRSTQYF.

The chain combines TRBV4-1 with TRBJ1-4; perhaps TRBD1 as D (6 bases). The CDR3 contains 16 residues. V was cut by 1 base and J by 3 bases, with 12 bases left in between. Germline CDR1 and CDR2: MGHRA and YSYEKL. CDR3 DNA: TGCGCCAGCAGCCAAGGTGCAGGACAGCCTAATGAAAAACTGTTTTTT. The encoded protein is CASSQGAGQPNEKLFF.

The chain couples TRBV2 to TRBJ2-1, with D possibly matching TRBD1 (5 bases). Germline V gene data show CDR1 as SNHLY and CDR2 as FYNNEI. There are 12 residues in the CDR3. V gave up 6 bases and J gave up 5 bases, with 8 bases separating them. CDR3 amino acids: CASRRTHNEQFF. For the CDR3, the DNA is TGTGCCAGCAGGAGGACACACAATGAGCAGTTCTTC.

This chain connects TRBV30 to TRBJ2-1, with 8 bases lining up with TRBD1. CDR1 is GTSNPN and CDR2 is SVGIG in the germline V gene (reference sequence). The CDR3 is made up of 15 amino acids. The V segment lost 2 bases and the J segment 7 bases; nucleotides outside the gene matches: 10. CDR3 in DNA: TGTGCCTGGAGTAGGTCGCGCAGGGGGCTAAATGAGCAGTTCTTC. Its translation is CAWSRSRRGLNEQFF.

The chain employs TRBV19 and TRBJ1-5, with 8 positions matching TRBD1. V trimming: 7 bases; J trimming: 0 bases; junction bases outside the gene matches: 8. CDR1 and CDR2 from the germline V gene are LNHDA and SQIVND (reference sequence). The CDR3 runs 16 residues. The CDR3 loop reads CASKNQGAPSNQPQHF. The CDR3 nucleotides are TGTGCCAGTAAAAATCAGGGGGCTCCTAGCAATCAGCCCCAGCATTTT.

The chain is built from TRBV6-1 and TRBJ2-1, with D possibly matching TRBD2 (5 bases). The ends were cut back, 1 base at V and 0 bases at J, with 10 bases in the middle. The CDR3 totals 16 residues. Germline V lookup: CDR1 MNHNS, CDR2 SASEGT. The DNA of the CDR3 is TGTGCCAGCAGTGAAGACCGGGGTGCCTCCTACAATGAGCAGTTCTTC. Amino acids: CASSEDRGASYNEQFF.

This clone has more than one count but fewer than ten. This CDR3 reads CASSSLQTYEQYF. The CDR3 coding sequence is TGTGCCAGCAGCTCGCTTCAGACCTACGAGCAGTACTTC. This chain joins TRBV7-8 and TRBJ2-7; D remains unclear. The CDR3 consists of 13 residues. V gave up 4 bases and J gave up 2 bases, with 9 bases separating them. In germline, CDR1 is SGHVS, CDR2 FQNEAQ.